This T cell receptor (beta chain) was recorded in a study of cytomegalovirus exposure and HLA in healthy donors. Primers included in the PCR were 60 Vbeta and 13 Jbeta primers. The table came from immunoSEQ multiplex PCR; TCRdb's copy has only in-frame clones and leaves some out. The sample has 100,000 to 150,000 clones; 76% are singletons. V was cut by 2 bases and J by 3 bases, with 14 bases left in between. The CDR3 is 16 amino acids. The germline V gene has CDR1 SGHRS and CDR2 YFSETQ. The receptor's source is a man aged 45 to 65 in good health and CMV-seronegative. The chain combines TRBV5-1 with TRBJ1-4; possibly TRBD1 for D (6 bases). The sample was PBMCs. The DNA for the CDR3 is TGCGCCAGCAGCTTTACAGGGTCGGGGCCTAATGAAAAACTGTTTTTT. It is translated as CASSFTGSGPNEKLFF.